This T cell receptor (beta chain) was recorded in a study of blood T cell repertoires in COVID-19. Study information: Material from acute and convalescent COVID-19 was sourced from the United States, Italy and Spain. PBMCs, B-cell-depleted T cells, or T cells were the source of the cDNA or gDNA that made up the material.

Original handling: Scientists estimated how many nucleated cells there were by amplifying reference gene primers. Generated by immunoSEQ multiplex PCR, the TCRdb table keeps only in-frame clones and is missing some. That table gives V, J and clone size, and the DNA gave D and trimming. The data contain roughly 300,000 clones, approximately 89% of them singletons. The germline CDR1 and CDR2 sequences are KGHDR and SFDVKD. The ends were cut back, 2 bases at V and 5 bases at J, with 24 bases in the middle. The length of the CDR3 is 19 residues. This receptor was obtained from a woman aged 45-60 years who had recovered from COVID-19. The V call is TRBV24-1, the J call TRBJ1-5, with D maybe TRBD1 (6 bases). Specimen: peripheral blood. Written as DNA, the CDR3 is TGTGCCACCAGTGATTCCGGTCCAGGGGTTTGGGGCTTGGATCAGCCCCAGCATTTT. It codes for CATSDSGPGVWGLDQPQHF.